Here is one TCR beta chain with its context. No antigen is known for it. The sample belongs to a study of CD8 T cells in ankylosing spondylitis. Per germline, CDR1 LNHNV and CDR2 YYDKDF (reference sequence). The V end was cut by 4 bases, the J end by 2 bases, with 8 bases between. The CDR3 has 13 amino acids. Study-level points and caveats: Significantly higher representation of disease-linked clones was reported for matched ankylosing spondylitis synovial fluid. Seemingly characteristic of ankylosing spondylitis blood was a TCR beta motif consisting of about 8 highly homologous variants.

In TCRdb, the 5' RACE reads were re-called with MiXCR into one record per CDR3 protein. The sample holds about 110,000 distinct CDR3 sequences, around 24% seen once. The material sequenced was synovial fluid, either unsorted or a sorted T cell fraction (not recorded which). This clonotype was obtained from a male donor with ankylosing spondylitis. V usage is TRBV15 and J usage is TRBJ2-5, with D perhaps TRBD2 (5 bases). The CDR3 DNA reads TGTGCCACCAGCATCGGACTTCAAGAGACCCAGTACTTC. It specifies CATSIGLQETQYF. Variable domain in full (rest from reference TRBV15 and TRBJ2-5): DAMVIQNPRYQVTQFGKPVTLSCSQTLNHNVMYWYQQKSSQAPKLLFHYYDKDFNNEADTPDNFQSRRPNTSFCFLDIRSPGLGDTAMYLCATSIGLQETQYFGPGTRLLVL.